This entry describes one T cell receptor beta chain. The entry originates in a study of shared clonotypes between healthy human individuals. The data were produced by immunoSEQ multiplex PCR, yet TCRdb's version contains in-frame clones alone and is incomplete. The data show about 2 million clones, with 85% to 95% seen just once and 0.13% held by the top ten. Germline V gives CDR1 SEHNR, CDR2 FQNEAQ (reference sequence). The ends lost 5 bases at V and 7 bases at J; junction bases unmatched: 6. The CDR3 is made up of 13 amino acids. J is TRBJ2-7 and V is TRBV7-9; TRBD1 agrees at 9 bases. This clonotype originated in a man younger than 35 in good health. Sample: naive CD4+ T cells sorted from blood. This sample's subset: CD45RA+ positively selected. This CDR3 reads CASSPTGGDEQYF. In DNA, the CDR3 is TGTGCCAGCAGCCCTACAGGGGGCGATGAGCAGTACTTC.